Listed here is a single T cell receptor (beta chain). Its antigen remains unidentified. The CDR3 runs 18 residues. V was shortened by 0 bases and J by 5 bases, with 23 bases between the two germline ends. In germline, CDR1 is SGHDT, CDR2 YYEEEE. The record originates from a study of radiotherapy plus CTLA-4 blockade in lung cancer. Study-level findings and limits: Reportedly, early blood T cell clone dynamics best predicted response, with interferon-beta.

The data were produced by immunoSEQ multiplex PCR, yet TCRdb's version contains in-frame clones alone and is incomplete. The table includes over 85,000 clones, 65% to 75% detected once. The specimen was peripheral blood, collected from a patient treated with radiotherapy plus ipilimumab. The receptor comes from a human donor with non-small cell lung cancer who had a partial response to radiotherapy plus ipilimumab. Some clones in this sample may be carry-over from other donors' samples. The gene calls are TRBV5-6 and TRBJ1-2, with unresolved D. The CDR3 region has the DNA TGTGCCAGCAGCTTGGCGTCCCCCAGATCCCTCATTTTGTATGGCTACACCTTC. Amino acid sequence: CASSLASPRSLILYGYTF.